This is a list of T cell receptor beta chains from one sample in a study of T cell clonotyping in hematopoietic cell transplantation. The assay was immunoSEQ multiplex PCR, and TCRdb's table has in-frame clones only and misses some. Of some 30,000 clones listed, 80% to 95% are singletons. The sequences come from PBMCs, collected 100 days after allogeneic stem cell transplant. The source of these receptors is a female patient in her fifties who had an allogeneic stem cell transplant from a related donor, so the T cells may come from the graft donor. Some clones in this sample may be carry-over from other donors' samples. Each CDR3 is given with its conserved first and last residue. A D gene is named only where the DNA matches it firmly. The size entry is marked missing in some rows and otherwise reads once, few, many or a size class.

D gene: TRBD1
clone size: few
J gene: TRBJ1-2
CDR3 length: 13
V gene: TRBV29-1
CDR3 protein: CSATIGQASGYTF
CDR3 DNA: TGCAGCGCAACCATCGGACAGGCGAGTGGCTACACCTTC

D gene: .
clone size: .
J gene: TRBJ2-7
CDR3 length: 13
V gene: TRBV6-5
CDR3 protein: CASSYFRGYEQYF
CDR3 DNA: TGTGCCAGCAGTTACTTCAGGGGCTACGAGCAGTACTTC

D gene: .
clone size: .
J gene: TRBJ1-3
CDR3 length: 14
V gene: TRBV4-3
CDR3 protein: CASSRYVSGNTIYF
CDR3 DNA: TGCGCCAGCAGTCGGTACGTCTCTGGAAACACCATATATTTT

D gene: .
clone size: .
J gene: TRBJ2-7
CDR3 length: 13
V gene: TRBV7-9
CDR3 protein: CASSRLDSYEQYF
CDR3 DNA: TGTGCCAGCAGCCGATTGGATTCCTACGAGCAGTACTTC

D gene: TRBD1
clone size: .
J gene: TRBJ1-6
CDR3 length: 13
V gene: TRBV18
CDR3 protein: CASSPEGASPLHF
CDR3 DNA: TGTGCCAGCTCACCGGAGGGGGCTTCACCCCTCCACTTT

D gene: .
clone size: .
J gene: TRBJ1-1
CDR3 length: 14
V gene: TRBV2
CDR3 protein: CASSVRAGGAEAFF
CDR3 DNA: TGTGCCAGCAGTGTACGCGCGGGGGGGGCTGAAGCTTTCTTT

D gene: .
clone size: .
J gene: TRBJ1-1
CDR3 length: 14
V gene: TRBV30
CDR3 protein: CAWSVKHQNTEAFF
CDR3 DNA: TGTGCCTGGAGTGTAAAACACCAGAACACTGAAGCTTTCTTT

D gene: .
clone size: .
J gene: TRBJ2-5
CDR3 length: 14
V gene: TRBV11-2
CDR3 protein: CASSAREFQETQYF
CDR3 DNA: TGTGCCAGCAGCGCTCGGGAGTTCCAAGAGACCCAGTACTTC

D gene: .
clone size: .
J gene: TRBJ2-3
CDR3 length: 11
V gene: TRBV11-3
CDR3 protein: CASSYLDTQYF
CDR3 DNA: TGTGCCAGCAGCTACTTGGATACGCAGTATTTT

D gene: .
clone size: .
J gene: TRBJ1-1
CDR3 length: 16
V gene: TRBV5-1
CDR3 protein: CASSFSGLEGNTEAFF
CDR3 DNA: TGCGCCAGCAGCTTCTCAGGGCTGGAGGGGAACACTGAAGCTTTCTTT

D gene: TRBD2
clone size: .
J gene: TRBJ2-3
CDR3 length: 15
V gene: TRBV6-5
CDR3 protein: CASSLYSGGTDTQYF
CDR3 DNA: TGTGCCAGCAGTTTGTATAGCGGGGGCACAGATACGCAGTATTTT

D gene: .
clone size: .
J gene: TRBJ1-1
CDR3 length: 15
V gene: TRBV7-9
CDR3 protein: CASTPGGAMNTEAFF
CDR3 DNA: TGTGCCAGCACCCCAGGTGGAGCAATGAACACTGAAGCTTTCTTT

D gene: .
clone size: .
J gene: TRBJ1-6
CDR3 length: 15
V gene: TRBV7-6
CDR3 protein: CASSLRTARNSPLHF
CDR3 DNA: TGTGCCAGCAGCTTACGGACAGCCAGGAATTCACCCCTCCACTTT

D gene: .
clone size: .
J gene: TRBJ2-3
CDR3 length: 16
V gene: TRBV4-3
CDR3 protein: CASSQVSGVISDTQYF
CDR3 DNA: TGCGCCAGCAGCCAAGTGTCGGGGGTGATCTCAGATACGCAGTATTTT

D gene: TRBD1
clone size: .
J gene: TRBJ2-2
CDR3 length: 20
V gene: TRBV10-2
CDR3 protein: CASSDATKGQGNGNTGELFF
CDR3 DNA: TGCGCCAGCAGTGACGCTACCAAGGGACAGGGAAATGGAAACACCGGGGAGCTGTTTTTT

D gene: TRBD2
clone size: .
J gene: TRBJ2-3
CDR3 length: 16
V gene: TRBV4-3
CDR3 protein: CASSPRGSGEIDTQYF
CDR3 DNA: TGCGCCAGCAGCCCCAGGGGTAGCGGGGAGATAGATACGCAGTATTTT

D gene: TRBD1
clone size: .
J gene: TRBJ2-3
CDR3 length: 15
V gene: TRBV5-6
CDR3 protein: CASSSFGQGTLPQYF
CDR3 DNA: TGTGCCAGCAGCTCCTTCGGACAGGGAACCCTCCCGCAGTATTTT

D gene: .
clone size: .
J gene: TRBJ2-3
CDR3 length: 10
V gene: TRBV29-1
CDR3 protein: CSVGGDTQYF
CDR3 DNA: TGCAGCGTTGGTGGGGATACGCAGTATTTT

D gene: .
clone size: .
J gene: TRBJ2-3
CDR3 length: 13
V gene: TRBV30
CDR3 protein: CAWSARTTDTQYF
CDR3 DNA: TGTGCCTGGAGTGCCCGCACCACAGATACGCAGTATTTT

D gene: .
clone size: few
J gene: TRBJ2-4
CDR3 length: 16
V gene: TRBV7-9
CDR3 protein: CASSLWAAWAKNIQYF
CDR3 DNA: TGTGCCAGCAGCTTATGGGCAGCCTGGGCCAAAAACATTCAGTACTTC

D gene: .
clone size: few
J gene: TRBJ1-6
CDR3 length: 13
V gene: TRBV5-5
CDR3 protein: CASSSALGSPLHF
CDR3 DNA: TGTGCCAGCAGCTCTGCCTTGGGGTCACCCCTCCACTTT

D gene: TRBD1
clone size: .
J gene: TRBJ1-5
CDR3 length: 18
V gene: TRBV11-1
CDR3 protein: CASSPGTGGQNSNQPQHF
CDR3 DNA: TGTGCCAGCAGCCCCGGGACAGGGGGCCAGAATAGCAATCAGCCCCAGCATTTT

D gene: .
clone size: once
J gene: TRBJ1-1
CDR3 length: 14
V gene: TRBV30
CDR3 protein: CAWSPLTPNTEAFF
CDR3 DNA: TGTGCCTGGAGTCCTCTAACACCGAACACTGAAGCTTTCTTT

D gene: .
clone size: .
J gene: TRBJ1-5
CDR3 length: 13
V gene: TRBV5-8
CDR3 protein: CASSLGQNQPQHF
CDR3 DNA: TGTGCCAGCAGCTTGGGACAGAATCAGCCCCAGCATTTT

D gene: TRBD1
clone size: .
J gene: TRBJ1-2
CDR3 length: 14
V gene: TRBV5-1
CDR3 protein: CASSFGQALYGYTF
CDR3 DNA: TGCGCCAGCAGCTTCGGACAGGCGCTCTATGGCTACACCTTC

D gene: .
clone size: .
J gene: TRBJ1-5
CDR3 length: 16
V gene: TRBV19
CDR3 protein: CASSTPQVGAYQPQHF
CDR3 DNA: TGTGCCAGTAGTACGCCACAGGTCGGGGCTTATCAGCCCCAGCATTTT

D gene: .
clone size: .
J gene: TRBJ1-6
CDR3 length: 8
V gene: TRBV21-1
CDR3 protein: CASSKGHF
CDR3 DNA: TGTGCCAGCAGCAAAGGCCACTTT

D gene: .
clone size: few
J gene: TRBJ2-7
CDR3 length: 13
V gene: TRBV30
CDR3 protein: CAWSEGRDYEQYF
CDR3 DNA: TGTGCCTGGAGTGAAGGGAGAGACTACGAGCAGTACTTC

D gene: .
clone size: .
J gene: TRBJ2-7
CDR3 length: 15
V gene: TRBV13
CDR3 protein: CASSSGGSKRAVQYF
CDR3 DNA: TGTGCCAGCAGCTCTGGGGGATCAAAGAGGGCGGTGCAGTACTTC

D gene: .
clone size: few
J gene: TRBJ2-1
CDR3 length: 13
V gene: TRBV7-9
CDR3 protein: CASIRRGTNEQFF
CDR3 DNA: TGTGCCAGCATCCGAAGAGGGACAAATGAGCAGTTCTTC

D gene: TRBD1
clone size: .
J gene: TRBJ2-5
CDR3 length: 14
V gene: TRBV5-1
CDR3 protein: CASSSRTGGETQYF
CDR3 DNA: TGCGCCAGCAGCTCGCGGACAGGGGGAGAGACCCAGTACTTC

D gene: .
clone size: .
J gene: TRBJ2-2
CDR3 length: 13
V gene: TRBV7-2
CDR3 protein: CASSPLGPRELFF
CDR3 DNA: TGTGCCAGCAGCCCCCTTGGCCCCAGGGAGCTGTTTTTT